The 20 T cell receptor beta chains in this list originate from one sample, sequenced in a study of Graves' ophthalmopathy and Graves' hyperthyroidism. Investigators amplified TCR beta CDR3 regions from RNA transcripts. An initial RT-PCR round employing HTBI primers preceded a second-round multiplex PCR. TCRdb re-derived calls from the multiplex PCR reads in MiXCR, one entry per CDR3 protein. Of some 200,000 distinct CDR3 sequences in the sample, under 30% were seen once. The sequenced sample was peripheral blood. Source of these receptors: a man in his fifties with Graves' ophthalmopathy.

This clonotype has at least ten counts. The V gene is TRBV2, the J gene TRBJ2-5, with unresolved D. This CDR3 region has 13 residues. V lost 4 bases to trimming and J lost 5 bases, with 11 bases between them. CDR1 and CDR2 from the germline V gene are SNHLY and FYNNEI. CDR3 loop: CASSVNAPETQYF. Written as DNA, the CDR3 is TGTGCCAGCAGTGTGAACGCCCCGGAGACCCAGTACTTC. Full variable domain (missing parts from reference TRBV2 and TRBJ2-5): EPEVTQTPSHQVTQMGQEVILRCVPISNHLYFYWYRQILGQKVEFLVSFYNNEISEKSEIFDDQFSVERPDGSNFTLKIRSTKLEDSAMYFCASSVNAPETQYFGPGTRLLVL.

This clonotype was counted ten times or more. V is TRBV7-2 and J is TRBJ2-4, with D uncertain. The CDR3 contains 15 residues. Trimming pared 10 bases from V and 1 base from J, leaving 17 bases between. CDR1 and CDR2 (germline): SGHTA, FQGNSA. The CDR3 is CAIGVGLRAKNIQYF. CDR3 nucleotide sequence: TGTGCCATTGGGGTTGGGTTGCGGGCCAAAAACATTCAGTACTTC.

This clonotype was detected ten times or more. This chain connects TRBV2 to TRBJ1-3; 9 bases align to TRBD1. The germline V gene encodes CDR1 SNHLY and CDR2 FYNNEI. V lost 3 bases, J lost 0 bases, and 6 bases stayed unmatched. The CDR3 has 17 residues. CDR3 residues: CASSETGTGSSGNTIYF. The CDR3, as DNA: TGTGCCAGCAGTGAGACCGGGACAGGGAGCTCTGGAAACACCATATATTTT.

This clonotype was counted many times. This sequence joins TRBV3-1 and TRBJ1-5; D unclear. The CDR3 sequence is 15 residues long. Germline lookup yields CDR1 LGHDT and CDR2 YNNKEL (reference sequence). V shed 6 bases and J shed 1 base, with 13 bases lying between them. This chain's CDR3 is CASSEGGNSNQPQHF. CDR3 nucleotides: TGTGCCAGCAGTGAGGGAGGGAACAGCAATCAGCCCCAGCATTTT. Based on the CDR3 plus reference TRBV3-1 and TRBJ1-5, the full variable domain is DTAVSQTPKYLVTQMGNDKSIKCEQNLGHDTMYWYKQDSKKFLKIMFSYNNKELIINETVPNRFSPKSPDKAHLNLHINSLELGDSAVYFCASSEGGNSNQPQHFGDGTRLSIL.

This clonotype has ten or more counts. V gene TRBV6-2 or TRBV6-3 combines with J gene TRBJ2-6; D not certain. Germline CDR1 is MNHEY and CDR2 is SVGEGT. The germline V and J ends were trimmed by 2 bases and 12 bases, with 5 bases remaining between them. The CDR3 is 11 amino acids. This CDR3 reads CASSYPGVLTF. The CDR3 DNA reads as TGTGCCAGCAGTTACCCAGGCGTCCTGACTTTC.

This clonotype came up many times. The chain recombines TRBV24-1 with TRBJ2-6; D not resolved. The CDR3 consists of 14 residues. The V end lost 6 bases, the J end lost 0 bases, and 5 bases lay between the germline ends. The germline CDR1 and CDR2 sequences are KGHDR and SFDVKD. CDR3 sequence: CATSRNSGANVLTF. The CDR3 bases are TGTGCCACCAGTCGTAACTCTGGGGCCAACGTCCTGACTTTC.

The chain couples TRBV6-1 to TRBJ1-5; D ambiguous. The CDR3 spans 17 residues. With 8 bases removed from V and 3 bases from J, the gap between germline ends came to 23 bases. Per germline, CDR1 MNHNS and CDR2 SASEGT. The DNA of the CDR3 is TGTGCCAGCTCGGGGTGGGAGACCATTGGGGTCAATCAGCCCCAGCATTTT. Encoded protein: CASSGWETIGVNQPQHF.

The J gene is TRBJ2-7, the V gene TRBV27; the D is unclear. The CDR3 covers 13 residues. Germline CDR1 is MNHEY and CDR2 is SMNVEV (reference sequence). V was cut by 3 bases and J by 2 bases, with 8 bases left in between. This CDR3 is CASSFGRTYEQYF. As DNA, the CDR3 is TGTGCCAGCAGTTTTGGGCGAACCTACGAGCAGTACTTC.

In its sample, this clonotype was seen many times. The V gene is TRBV12-3 or TRBV12-4, the J gene TRBJ2-7; D is unresolved. V was pared by 0 bases and J by 1 base, with 4 bases between. This CDR3 has 13 amino acids. The CDR3 sequence is CASSLALSYEQYF. CDR3 sequence (DNA): TGTGCCAGCAGTTTAGCACTGTCCTACGAGCAGTACTTC.

This clonotype was recorded many times. The V and J genes are TRBV12-3 or TRBV12-4 and TRBJ2-5; D is possibly TRBD1 (5 bases). The length of the CDR3 is 12 residues. The V end lost 7 bases, the J end lost 4 bases, and 10 bases lay between the germline ends. CDR3 sequence reads: CASTLDRETQYF. The CDR3 DNA reads TGTGCCAGCACCCTCGACAGAGAGACCCAGTACTTC.

This clonotype was counted many times. The chain is built from TRBV6-5 and TRBJ2-2, with D perhaps TRBD1 (5 bases). V was shortened by 2 bases and J by 4 bases, with 11 bases between the two germline ends. CDR1 and CDR2 (germline): MNHEY, SVGAGI. CDR3 length: 15 residues. CDR3 nucleotides: TGTGCCAGCAGTTACGGAAACAGGTTCACCGGGGAGCTGTTTTTT. This translates into CASSYGNRFTGELFF.

This clonotype came up many times. The V call is TRBV2, the J call TRBJ2-7; D gene uncertain. V gave up 0 bases and J gave up 3 bases, with 6 bases separating them. Germline V gives CDR1 SNHLY, CDR2 FYNNEI. The CDR3 is 13 residues long. The CDR3 loop reads CASSEAGHYEQYF. CDR3 in DNA: TGTGCCAGCAGTGAAGCAGGCCACTACGAGCAGTACTTC.

The chain joins TRBV20-1 to TRBJ1-5; D gene ambiguous. Between the trimmed V and J ends, which lost 0 bases and 4 bases, there was a span of 7 bases. Germline CDR1 and CDR2: DFQATT and SNEGSKA (reference sequence). The CDR3 totals 13 residues. The CDR3: CSAREQLNQPQHF. The DNA of the CDR3 is TGCAGTGCTAGAGAACAGCTTAATCAGCCCCAGCATTTT.

In this sample, this clonotype turned up many times. This CDR3 reads CASSQGGGGEQYF. The CDR3 nucleotides read TGTGCCAGCAGCCAAGGAGGCGGCGGCGAGCAGTACTTC. The rearrangement uses TRBV4-2 and TRBJ2-7; unclear D gene. The CDR3 extends over 13 amino acids. The germline gives CDR1 LGHNA, CDR2 YNFKEQ. V was clipped by 1 base and J by 6 bases, with 10 bases between them.

This clonotype was recorded many times. The chain carries TRBV27 and TRBJ2-7; D is unresolved. The CDR3 consists of 14 residues. V was shortened by 4 bases and J by 1 base, with 11 bases between the two germline ends. Germline V gene data show CDR1 as MNHEY and CDR2 as SMNVEV (reference sequence). The CDR3 spells CASSSGLRSYEQYF. CDR3 DNA sequence: TGTGCCAGCAGTTCAGGTCTCAGGTCCTACGAGCAGTACTTC.

The rearrangement links TRBV5-1 to TRBJ2-5; 10 nucleotides match TRBD2. There are 16 residues in the CDR3. Germline lookup yields CDR1 SGHRS and CDR2 YFSETQ. V was pared by 0 bases and J by 4 bases, with 6 bases of the junction left unmatched. The CDR3 DNA reads as TGCGCCAGCAGCTTGGCCCCGGGACTAGCGTTAGAGACCCAGTACTTC. Protein sequence: CASSLAPGLALETQYF. The full variable domain, its missing parts supplied by reference TRBV5-1 and TRBJ2-5, is KAGVTQTPRYLIKTRGQQVTLSCSPISGHRSVSWYQQTPGQGLQFLFEYFSETQRNKGNFPGRFSGRQFSNSRSEMNVSTLELGDSALYLCASSLAPGLALETQYFGPGTRLLVL.

The rearrangement uses TRBV10-3 and TRBJ2-7; D is uncertain. V was pared by 8 bases and J by 1 base, with 12 bases between. The CDR3 contains 13 residues. Germline V gene data show CDR1 as ENHRY and CDR2 as SYGVKD. This CDR3 is CAIGRPPSYEQYF. The CDR3 bases are TGTGCCATCGGAAGGCCCCCTTCCTACGAGCAGTACTTC.

V is TRBV6-2 or TRBV6-3 and J is TRBJ2-7; 12 positions match TRBD2. The CDR3 length is 16 residues. Per the germline V gene, CDR1 is MNHEY and CDR2 is SVGEGT. The trim removed 5 bases at V and 2 bases at J, leaving 7 bases unmatched. The CDR3 here is CASSNASGRAPYEQYF. The CDR3 nucleotides read TGTGCCAGCAGTAACGCTAGCGGGAGGGCCCCCTACGAGCAGTACTTC.

This clonotype was counted many times. The chain has TRBV27 and TRBJ2-2, with 10 positions matching TRBD2. Germline lookup yields CDR1 MNHEY and CDR2 SMNVEV (reference sequence). The junction had 9 bases not matched to a gene; V was cut back by 8 bases and J by 6 bases. The CDR3 is 15 residues long. CDR3 in DNA: TGTGCCAGCCGAAAAGGGCTAGCGGGAGCCGGGGAGCTGTTTTTT. Translated, it gives CASRKGLAGAGELFF.

This clonotype was seen only a few times. V gene TRBV28 combines with J gene TRBJ2-7; weak D call: TRBD2 (6 bases). Trimming stripped 2 bases from V and 6 bases from J, with 14 bases between. The CDR3 has 14 residues. The germline V gene encodes CDR1 MDHEN and CDR2 SYDVKM. CDR3 residues: CASSLVGRVSEQYF. CDR3 DNA sequence: TGTGCCAGCAGTTTAGTCGGGAGAGTCTCCGAGCAGTACTTC.